This passage covers 10 T cell receptor beta chains from one sample sequenced in a study of blood T cell repertoires in COVID-19. The table came from immunoSEQ multiplex PCR; TCRdb's copy has only in-frame clones and leaves some out. Here the sample spans tens of thousands of clones, roughly 78% being singletons. The specimen sequenced was peripheral blood. The receptors come from a human donor in a cohort sampled during active COVID-19.

This sequence joins TRBV28 and TRBJ2-1, with D perhaps TRBD2 (6 bases). The germline V gene encodes CDR1 MDHEN and CDR2 SYDVKM. Trimming stripped 8 bases from V and 9 bases from J, with 26 bases between. The length of the CDR3 is 16 residues. The CDR3 DNA sequence: TGTGCCAGCTCGACGACCGCGACGGGGGTCGCGAGTGAGCAGTTCTTC. Protein product: CASSTTATGVASEQFF.

The chain is built from TRBV18 and TRBJ1-3; D not certain. The CDR3 is made up of 14 amino acids. The ends were cut back, 2 bases at V and 0 bases at J, with 5 bases in the middle. From germline, CDR1 is KGHSH and CDR2 LQKENI. The CDR3 bases are TGTGCCAGCTCACCAGAGTACTCTGGAAACACCATATATTTT. Translation gives CASSPEYSGNTIYF.

The chain has TRBV7-9 and TRBJ2-7; 7 positions agree with TRBD1. CDR1 and CDR2 (germline): SEHNR, FQNEAQ (reference sequence). Trimming cost V 2 bases and J 4 bases; bases outside gene matches: 8. This CDR3 has 15 amino acids. CDR3 sequence: CASSLKRQGHYEQYF. Here the CDR3 DNA reads TGTGCCAGCAGCTTAAAGCGACAGGGTCATTACGAGCAGTACTTC.

The CDR3 bases are TGTGCCAGCTCACCCCTAGAGACAGAGACCCAGTACTTC. Protein product: CASSPLETETQYF. V usage is TRBV18 and J usage is TRBJ2-5; no reliable D call. Trimming left V 3 bases short and J 4 bases short, with 9 bases between. The CDR3 sequence is 13 residues long. Germline V gene data show CDR1 as KGHSH and CDR2 as LQKENI. The complete variable domain, with remaining parts taken from reference TRBV18 and TRBJ2-5, reads NAGVMQNPRHLVRRRGQEARLRCSPMKGHSHVYWYRQLPEEGLKFMVYLQKENIIDESGMPKERFSAEFPKEGPSILRIQQVVRGDSAAYFCASSPLETETQYFGPGTRLLVL.

The genes are TRBV15 and TRBJ2-2, with D tentatively TRBD1 (6 bases). Trimming left V 0 bases short and J 8 bases short, with 19 bases between. The CDR3 is 17 residues long. Germline lookup yields CDR1 LNHNV and CDR2 YYDKDF (reference sequence). CDR3 DNA sequence: TGTGCCACCAGCAGAGATCCCGCAGGGGTCGGGCGAGGGGAGCTGTTTTTT. Protein sequence: CATSRDPAGVGRGELFF.

This chain joins TRBV28 and TRBJ2-1, with 7 bases that match TRBD2. Per the germline V gene, CDR1 is MDHEN and CDR2 is SYDVKM. The CDR3 spans 15 residues. The trim removed 6 bases at V and 0 bases at J, leaving 5 bases unmatched. The CDR3 bases are TGTGCCAGCAGGTTAGCGGGCAGCTCCTACAATGAGCAGTTCTTC. This translates into CASRLAGSSYNEQFF.

The chain combines TRBV19 with TRBJ1-5, with 8 bases matching TRBD1. V dropped 4 bases and J dropped 2; count of bases not matched to a gene: 7. This CDR3 region has 16 residues. Looked up from germline, CDR1 is LNHDA and CDR2 is SQIVND (reference sequence). CDR3 loop: CASSTNRGFGNQPQHF. As DNA, the CDR3 is TGTGCCAGTAGTACCAACAGGGGGTTCGGCAATCAGCCCCAGCATTTT.

In this sample, this clone turned up a few times. V is TRBV7-2 and J is TRBJ1-6; D may be TRBD1 (6 bases). Germline CDR1 and CDR2: SGHTA and FQGNSA. The V gene lost 5 bases and the J gene lost 6 bases, with 14 bases spanning the gap. The CDR3 has 15 amino acids. The CDR3 is CASSPITGTNSPLHF. CDR3 DNA sequence: TGTGCCAGCAGCCCCATCACAGGGACTAATTCACCCCTCCACTTT.

V usage is TRBV18 and J usage is TRBJ1-6; a weak D match, TRBD1 (5 bases). This CDR3 spans 18 amino acids. Germline values: CDR1 KGHSH, CDR2 LQKENI. V dropped 5 bases and J dropped 2 bases, with 19 bases sitting between them. CDR3 sequence reads: CASSTRLQGTTYNSPLHF. DNA of the CDR3: TGTGCCAGCTCAACAAGATTGCAGGGTACGACCTATAATTCACCCCTCCACTTT.

The CDR3 region is CASSPTGSNQPQHF. The CDR3 DNA reads TGTGCCAGCAGCCCGACCGGGAGCAATCAGCCCCAGCATTTT. This sequence joins TRBV3-1 (or the pseudogene TRBV3-2) and TRBJ1-5; unclear D gene. Per the germline V gene, CDR1 is LGHDT and CDR2 is YNNKEL (reference sequence). V lost 4 bases to trimming and J lost 1 base, with 8 bases between them. This CDR3 is 14 amino acids long.